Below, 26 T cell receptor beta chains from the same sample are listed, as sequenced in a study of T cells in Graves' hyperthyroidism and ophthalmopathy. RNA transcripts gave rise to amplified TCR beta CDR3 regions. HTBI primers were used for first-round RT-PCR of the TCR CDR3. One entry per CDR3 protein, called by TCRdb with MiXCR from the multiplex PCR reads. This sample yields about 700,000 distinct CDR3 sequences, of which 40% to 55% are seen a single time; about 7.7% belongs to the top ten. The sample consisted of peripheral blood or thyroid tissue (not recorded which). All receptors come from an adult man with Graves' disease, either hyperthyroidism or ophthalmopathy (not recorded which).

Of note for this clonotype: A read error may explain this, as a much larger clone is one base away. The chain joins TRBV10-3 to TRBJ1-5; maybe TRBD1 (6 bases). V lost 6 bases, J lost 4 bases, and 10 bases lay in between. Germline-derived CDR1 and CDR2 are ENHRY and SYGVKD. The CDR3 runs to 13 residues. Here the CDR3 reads CAISRTENQPQHF. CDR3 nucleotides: TGTGCCATCAGCCGGACAGAAAATCAGCCCCAGCATTTT.

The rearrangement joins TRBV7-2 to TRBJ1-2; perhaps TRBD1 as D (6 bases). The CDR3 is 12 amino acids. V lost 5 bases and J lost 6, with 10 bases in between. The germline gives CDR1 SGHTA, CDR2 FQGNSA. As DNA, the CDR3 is TGTGCCAGCAGCCAGGGGCGTAATGGCTACACCTTC. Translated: CASSQGRNGYTF.

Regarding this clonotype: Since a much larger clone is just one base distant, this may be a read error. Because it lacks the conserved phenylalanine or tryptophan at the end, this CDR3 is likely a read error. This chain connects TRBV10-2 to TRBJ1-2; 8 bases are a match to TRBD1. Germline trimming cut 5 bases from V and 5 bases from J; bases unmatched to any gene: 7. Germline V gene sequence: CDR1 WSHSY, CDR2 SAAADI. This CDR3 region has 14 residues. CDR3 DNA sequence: TGCGCCAGCAGTCCAAGACAGGGGACTTATGGCTACACCCTC. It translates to CASSPRQGTYGYTL.

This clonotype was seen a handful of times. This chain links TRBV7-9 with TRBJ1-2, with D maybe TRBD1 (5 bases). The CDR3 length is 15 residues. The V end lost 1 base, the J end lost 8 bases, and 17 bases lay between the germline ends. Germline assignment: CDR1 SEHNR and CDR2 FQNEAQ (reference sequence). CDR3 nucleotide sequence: TGTGCCAGCAGCTTAGGAGACCCCGCAGGGCGCGGCTACACCTTC. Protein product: CASSLGDPAGRGYTF.

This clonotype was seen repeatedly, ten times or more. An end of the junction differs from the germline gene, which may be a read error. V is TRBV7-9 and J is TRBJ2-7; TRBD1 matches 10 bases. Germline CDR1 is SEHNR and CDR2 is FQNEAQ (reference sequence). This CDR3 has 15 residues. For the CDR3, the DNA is TGCGCCAGCAGCTTGGCCGGGACAGGGGATGGCGAGCAGTACTTC. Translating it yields CASSLAGTGDGEQYF. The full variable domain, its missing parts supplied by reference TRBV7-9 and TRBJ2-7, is DTGVSQNPRHKITKRGQNVTFRCDPISEHNRLYWYRQTLGQGPEFLTYFQNEAQLEKSRLLSDRFSAERPKGSFSTLEIQRTEQGDSAMYLCASSLAGTGDGEQYFGPGTRLTVT.

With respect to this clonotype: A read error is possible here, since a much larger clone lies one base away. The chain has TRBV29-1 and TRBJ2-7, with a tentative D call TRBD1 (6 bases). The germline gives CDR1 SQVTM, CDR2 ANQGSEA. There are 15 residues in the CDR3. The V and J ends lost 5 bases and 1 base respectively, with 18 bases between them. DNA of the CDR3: TGCAGCGTTACCCCCCACAGGGCTCAATCCTACGAGCAGTACTTC. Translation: CSVTPHRAQSYEQYF.

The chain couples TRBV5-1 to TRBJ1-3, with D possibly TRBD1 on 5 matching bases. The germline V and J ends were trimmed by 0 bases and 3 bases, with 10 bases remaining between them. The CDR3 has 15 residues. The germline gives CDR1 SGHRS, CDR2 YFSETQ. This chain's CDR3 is CASSLGGDGGNTIYF. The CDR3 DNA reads TGCGCCAGCAGCTTGGGAGGGGATGGTGGAAACACCATATATTTT.

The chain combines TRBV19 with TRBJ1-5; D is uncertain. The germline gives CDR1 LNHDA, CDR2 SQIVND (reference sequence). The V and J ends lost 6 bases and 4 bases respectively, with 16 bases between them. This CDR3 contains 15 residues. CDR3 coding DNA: TGTGCCAGTAGCGTTGATACCGGAGGTAATCAGCCCCAGCATTTT. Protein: CASSVDTGGNQPQHF.

CDR3 nucleotide sequence: TGTGCCAGCACCTTTTCCGGGACAGGGGGTTACGAGCAGTACTTC. It specifies CASTFSGTGGYEQYF. The V and J genes are TRBV12-3 or TRBV12-4 and TRBJ2-7, with 11 nucleotides matching TRBD1. J was trimmed by 4 bases and V by 7 bases; bases with no gene match: 9. The CDR3 runs 15 residues.

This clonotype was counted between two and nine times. CDR3 coding DNA: TGTGCCATCAGTGAGTCGGGGAGACCTACCCCCTCTGGAAACACCATATATTTT. Residues: CAISESGRPTPSGNTIYF. The rearrangement uses TRBV10-3 and TRBJ1-3; no clear D gene. Germline V lookup: CDR1 ENHRY, CDR2 SYGVKD. This CDR3 has 18 residues. Trimming removed 0 bases from V and 0 bases from J, with 15 bases in between.

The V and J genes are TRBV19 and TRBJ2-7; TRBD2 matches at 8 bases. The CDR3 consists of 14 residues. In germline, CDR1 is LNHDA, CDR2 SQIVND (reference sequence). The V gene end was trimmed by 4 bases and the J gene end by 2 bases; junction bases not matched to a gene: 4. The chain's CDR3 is CASSKTSATYEQYF. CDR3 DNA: TGTGCCAGTAGTAAGACTAGCGCTACCTACGAGCAGTACTTC.

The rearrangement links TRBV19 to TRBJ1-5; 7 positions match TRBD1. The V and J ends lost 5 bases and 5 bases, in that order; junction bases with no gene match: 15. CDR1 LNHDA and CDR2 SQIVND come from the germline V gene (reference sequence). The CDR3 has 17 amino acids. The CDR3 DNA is TGTGCCAGTAGTCCGCCGGGGGACAGCTTTGTTGATCAGCCCCAGCATTTT. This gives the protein CASSPPGDSFVDQPQHF. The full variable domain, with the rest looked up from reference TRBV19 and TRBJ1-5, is DGGITQSPKYLFRKEGQNVTLSCEQNLNHDAMYWYRQDPGQGLRLIYYSQIVNDFQKGDIAEGYSVSREKKESFPLTVTSAQKNPTAFYLCASSPPGDSFVDQPQHFGDGTRLSIL.

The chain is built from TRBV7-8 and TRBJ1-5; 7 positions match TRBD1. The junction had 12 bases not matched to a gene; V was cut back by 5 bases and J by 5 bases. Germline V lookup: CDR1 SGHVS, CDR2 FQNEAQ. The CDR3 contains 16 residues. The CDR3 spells CASSARQGLGDQPQHF. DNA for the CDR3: TGTGCCAGCAGCGCGCGACAGGGCCTTGGGGATCAGCCCCAGCATTTT.

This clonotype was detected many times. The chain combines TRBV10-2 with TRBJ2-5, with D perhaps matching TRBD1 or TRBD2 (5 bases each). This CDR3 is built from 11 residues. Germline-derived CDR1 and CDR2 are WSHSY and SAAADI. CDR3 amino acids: CSTGTSETQYF. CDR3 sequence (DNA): TGCTCCACGGGGACCTCGGAGACCCAGTACTTC.

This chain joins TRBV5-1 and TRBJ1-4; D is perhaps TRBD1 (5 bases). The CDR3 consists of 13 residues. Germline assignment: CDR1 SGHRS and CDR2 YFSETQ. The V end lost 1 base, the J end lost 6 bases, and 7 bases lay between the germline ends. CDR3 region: CASSLTGHEKLFF. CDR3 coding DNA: TGCGCCAGCAGCTTGACAGGCCATGAAAAACTGTTTTTT.

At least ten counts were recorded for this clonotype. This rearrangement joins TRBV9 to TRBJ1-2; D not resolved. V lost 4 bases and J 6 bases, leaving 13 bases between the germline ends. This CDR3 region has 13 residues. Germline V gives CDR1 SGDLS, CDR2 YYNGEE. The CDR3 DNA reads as TGTGCCAGCAGCCTACCCGGACGGCATGGCTACACCTTC. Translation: CASSLPGRHGYTF.

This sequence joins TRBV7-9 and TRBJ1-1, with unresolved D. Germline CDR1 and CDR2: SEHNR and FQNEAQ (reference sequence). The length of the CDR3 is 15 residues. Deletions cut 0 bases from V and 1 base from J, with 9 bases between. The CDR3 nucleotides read TGTGCCAGCAGCTTAGCGGCAGGTTCGAACACTGAAGCTTTCTTT. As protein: CASSLAAGSNTEAFF.

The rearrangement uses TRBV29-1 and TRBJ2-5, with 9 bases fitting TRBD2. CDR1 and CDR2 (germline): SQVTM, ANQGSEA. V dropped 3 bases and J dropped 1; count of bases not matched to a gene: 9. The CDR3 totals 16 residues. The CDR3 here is CSVDRGASGIQETQYF. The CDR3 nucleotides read TGCAGCGTTGACAGGGGGGCTAGCGGGATCCAAGAGACCCAGTACTTC.

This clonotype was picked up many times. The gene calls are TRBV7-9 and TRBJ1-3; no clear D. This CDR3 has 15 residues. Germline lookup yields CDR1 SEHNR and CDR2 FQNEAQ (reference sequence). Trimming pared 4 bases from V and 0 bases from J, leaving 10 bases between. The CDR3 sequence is CASSSKPGSGNTIYF. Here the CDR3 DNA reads TGTGCCAGCAGCTCCAAACCGGGCTCTGGAAACACCATATATTTT.

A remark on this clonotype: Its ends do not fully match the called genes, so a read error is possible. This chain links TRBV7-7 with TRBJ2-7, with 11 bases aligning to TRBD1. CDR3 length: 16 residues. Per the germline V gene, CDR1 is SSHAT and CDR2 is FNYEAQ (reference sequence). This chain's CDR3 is CASSPGTGGRPYEQYF. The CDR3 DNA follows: TGTGCTAGCAGCCCCGGGACAGGGGGGCGACCCTACGAGCAGTACTTC.

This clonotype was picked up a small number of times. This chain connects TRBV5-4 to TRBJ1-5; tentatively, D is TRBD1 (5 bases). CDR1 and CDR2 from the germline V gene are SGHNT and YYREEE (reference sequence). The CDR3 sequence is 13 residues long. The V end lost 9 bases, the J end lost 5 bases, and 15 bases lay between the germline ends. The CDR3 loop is CAMGWTRDQPQHF. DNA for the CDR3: TGTGCCATGGGTTGGACAAGGGATCAGCCCCAGCATTTT.

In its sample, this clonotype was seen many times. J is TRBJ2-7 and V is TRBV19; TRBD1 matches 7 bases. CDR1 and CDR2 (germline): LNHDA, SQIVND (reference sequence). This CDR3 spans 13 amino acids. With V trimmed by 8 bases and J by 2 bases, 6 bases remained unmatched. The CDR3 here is CASGRQGAYEQYF. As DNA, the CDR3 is TGTGCCAGTGGAAGGCAGGGGGCCTACGAGCAGTACTTC. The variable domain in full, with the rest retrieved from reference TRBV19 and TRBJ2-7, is DGGITQSPKYLFRKEGQNVTLSCEQNLNHDAMYWYRQDPGQGLRLIYYSQIVNDFQKGDIAEGYSVSREKKESFPLTVTSAQKNPTAFYLCASGRQGAYEQYFGPGTRLTVT.

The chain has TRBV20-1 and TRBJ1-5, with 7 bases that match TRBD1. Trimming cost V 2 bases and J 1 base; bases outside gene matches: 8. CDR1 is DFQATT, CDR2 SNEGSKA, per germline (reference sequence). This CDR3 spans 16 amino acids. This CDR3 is CSARPPTGISNQPQHF. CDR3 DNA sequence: TGCAGTGCTAGACCACCGACAGGGATCAGCAATCAGCCCCAGCATTTT.

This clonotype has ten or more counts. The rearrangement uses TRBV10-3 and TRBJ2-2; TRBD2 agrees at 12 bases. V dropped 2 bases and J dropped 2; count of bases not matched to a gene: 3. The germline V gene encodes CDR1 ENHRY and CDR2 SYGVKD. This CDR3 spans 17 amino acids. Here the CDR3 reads CAISETSGRSNTGELFF. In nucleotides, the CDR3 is TGTGCCATCAGTGAGACTAGCGGGAGGAGTAACACCGGGGAGCTGTTTTTT.

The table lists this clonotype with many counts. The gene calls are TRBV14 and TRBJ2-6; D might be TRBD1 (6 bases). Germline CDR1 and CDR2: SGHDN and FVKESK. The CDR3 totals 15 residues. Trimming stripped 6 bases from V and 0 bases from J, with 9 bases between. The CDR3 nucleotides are TGTGCCAGCAGACTGACAGGCTCTGGGGCCAACGTCCTGACTTTC. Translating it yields CASRLTGSGANVLTF.

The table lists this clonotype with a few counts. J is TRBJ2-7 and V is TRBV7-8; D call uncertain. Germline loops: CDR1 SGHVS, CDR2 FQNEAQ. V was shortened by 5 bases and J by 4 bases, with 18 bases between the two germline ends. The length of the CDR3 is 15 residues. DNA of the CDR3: TGTGCCAGCAGCCCCCGAAGGTACCCAAAATACGAGCAGTACTTC. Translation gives CASSPRRYPKYEQYF.